Shown below are 10 T cell receptor beta chains from a single sample sequenced in a study of graft-versus-host responses after intestinal transplantation. The table came from immunoSEQ multiplex PCR; TCRdb's copy has only in-frame clones and leaves some out. The sample lists 85,000 to 90,000 clones, around 90% occurring once. These receptors' targets are unknown. Specimen: unstimulated CD4+ T cells sorted from spleen or lymph node cells, collected before intestinal transplant. The receptors shown here come from a human donor who received an intestinal transplant.

V and J are TRBV5-4 and TRBJ2-3, with D possibly matching TRBD1 (5 bases). The CDR3 sequence is 16 residues long. Trimming removed 0 bases from V and 0 bases from J, with 11 bases in between. Germline CDR1 reads SGHNT; CDR2 reads YYREEE (reference sequence). The CDR3 is CASSLVGQASTDTQYF. CDR3 DNA: TGTGCCAGCAGCTTGGTGGGGCAGGCTAGCACAGATACGCAGTATTTT.

The genes are TRBV27 and TRBJ2-6; no clear D gene. This CDR3 has 15 residues. The germline CDR1 and CDR2 sequences are MNHEY and SMNVEV (reference sequence). The germline V and J ends were trimmed by 5 bases and 2 bases, with 10 bases remaining between them. This CDR3 is CASSPTNPGANVLTF. The DNA for the CDR3 is TGTGCCAGCAGTCCGACAAACCCTGGGGCCAACGTCCTGACTTTC.

The chain joins TRBV2 to TRBJ2-2; 9 bases match TRBD2. CDR1 is SNHLY and CDR2 is FYNNEI in the germline V gene. The CDR3 sequence is 15 residues long. V shed 7 bases, J shed 1 base, and the junction held 4 bases outside the gene matches. The CDR3 sequence is CASKGSGGNTGELFF. DNA for the CDR3: TGTGCCAGCAAGGGTAGCGGGGGGAACACCGGGGAGCTGTTTTTT.

The chain joins TRBV5-5 to TRBJ2-2; a weak D match, TRBD2 (6 bases). V was trimmed by 4 bases and J by 0 bases, leaving 13 bases between them. Germline-derived CDR1 and CDR2 are SGHKS and YYEKEE (reference sequence). This CDR3 is built from 16 residues. The CDR3 DNA is TGTGCCAGCAGCCTCTCGGGACTCCCGAACACCGGGGAGCTGTTTTTT. As protein: CASSLSGLPNTGELFF.

In its sample, this clone was seen once. The genes are TRBV7-9 and TRBJ1-2, with D unclear. V gave up 1 base and J gave up 8 bases, with 11 bases separating them. CDR3 size: 13 residues. CDR1 is SEHNR, CDR2 FQNEAQ, per germline (reference sequence). CDR3 nucleotide sequence: TGTGCCAGCAGCTTAGTGGGAGGGAAAGGCTACACCTTC. Protein: CASSLVGGKGYTF.

The V and J genes are TRBV6-1 and TRBJ2-3, with D possibly TRBD2 on 7 matching bases. CDR1 and CDR2 (germline): MNHNS, SASEGT. The CDR3 is made up of 15 amino acids. Trimming cost V 0 bases and J 7 bases, with 14 bases left between them. The CDR3 DNA reads as TGTGCCAGCAGTGAAGCGGGGGGGGGCGCAAATACGCAGTATTTT. This encodes CASSEAGGGANTQYF.

The chain couples TRBV6-1 to TRBJ1-5; 7 positions agree with TRBD1. This CDR3 has 19 residues. Trimming at V came to 2 bases and at J to 3 bases, leaving 16 bases not matched to a gene. Per germline, CDR1 MNHNS and CDR2 SASEGT. The CDR3 region has the DNA TGTGCCAGCAGTGAATGGAAGGGGGCGCCCTATATGGTCAATCAGCCCCAGCATTTT. Translating gives CASSEWKGAPYMVNQPQHF.

V and J are TRBV5-4 and TRBJ2-1; 8 bases line up with TRBD2. The CDR3 is made up of 17 amino acids. The V segment lost 2 bases and the J segment 4 bases; nucleotides outside the gene matches: 11. The germline V gene has CDR1 SGHNT and CDR2 YYREEE (reference sequence). CDR3 sequence reads: CASSLTGGGRGYNEQFF. In nucleotides, the CDR3 is TGTGCCAGCAGCTTAACCGGGGGGGGGCGGGGATACAATGAGCAGTTCTTC.

The chain carries TRBV18 and TRBJ2-7; D may be TRBD2 (6 bases). CDR1 is KGHSH, CDR2 LQKENI, per germline. V was trimmed by 3 bases and J by 5 bases, leaving 17 bases between them. The CDR3 runs 15 residues. CDR3 in DNA: TGTGCCAGCTCACCCGGCGGGGTCGTATATGACGAGCAGTACTTC. The encoded protein is CASSPGGVVYDEQYF.

The V call is TRBV6-5, the J call TRBJ1-1; possible D gene TRBD1, 6 bases. V lost 6 bases, J lost 5 bases, and 16 bases lay in between. Germline CDR1 is MNHEY and CDR2 is SVGAGI. The CDR3 has 14 amino acids. In DNA form, the CDR3 reads TGTGCCAGCAGGTACAGGGAGGGAGGGACTGAAGCTTTCTTT. This translates into CASRYREGGTEAFF.